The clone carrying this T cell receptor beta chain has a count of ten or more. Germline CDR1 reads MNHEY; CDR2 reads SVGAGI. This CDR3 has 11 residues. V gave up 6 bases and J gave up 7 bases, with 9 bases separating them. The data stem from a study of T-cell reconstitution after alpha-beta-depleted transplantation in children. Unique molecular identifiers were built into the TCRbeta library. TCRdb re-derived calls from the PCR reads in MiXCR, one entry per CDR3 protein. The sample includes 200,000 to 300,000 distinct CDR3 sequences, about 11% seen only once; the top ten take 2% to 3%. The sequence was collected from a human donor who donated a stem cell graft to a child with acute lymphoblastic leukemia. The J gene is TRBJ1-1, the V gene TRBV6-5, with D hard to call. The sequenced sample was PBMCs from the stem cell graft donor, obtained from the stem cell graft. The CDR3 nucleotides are TGTGCCAGCAGCGTCGGGCTTGAAGCTTTCTTT. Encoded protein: CASSVGLEAFF.